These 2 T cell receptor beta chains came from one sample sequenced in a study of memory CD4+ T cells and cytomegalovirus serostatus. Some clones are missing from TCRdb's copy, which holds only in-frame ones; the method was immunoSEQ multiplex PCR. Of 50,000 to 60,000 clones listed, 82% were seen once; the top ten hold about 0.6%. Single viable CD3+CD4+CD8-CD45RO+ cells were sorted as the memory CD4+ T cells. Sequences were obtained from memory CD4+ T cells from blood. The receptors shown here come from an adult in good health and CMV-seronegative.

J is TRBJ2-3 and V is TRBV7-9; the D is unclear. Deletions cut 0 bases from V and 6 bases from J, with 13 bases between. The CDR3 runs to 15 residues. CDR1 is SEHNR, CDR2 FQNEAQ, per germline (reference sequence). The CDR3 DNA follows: TGTGCCAGCAGCTTAGCTAAGGGATCTGGGGATACGCAGTATTTT. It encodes CASSLAKGSGDTQYF.

In DNA form, the CDR3 reads TGTGCCTGGAGCCTCGGCAGCCAAGAGACCCAGTACTTC. Its translation: CAWSLGSQETQYF. This chain links TRBV30 with TRBJ2-5; D call uncertain. This CDR3 contains 13 residues. Germline V lookup: CDR1 GTSNPN, CDR2 SVGIG (reference sequence). Trimming cost V 3 bases and J 1 base, with 9 bases left between them.